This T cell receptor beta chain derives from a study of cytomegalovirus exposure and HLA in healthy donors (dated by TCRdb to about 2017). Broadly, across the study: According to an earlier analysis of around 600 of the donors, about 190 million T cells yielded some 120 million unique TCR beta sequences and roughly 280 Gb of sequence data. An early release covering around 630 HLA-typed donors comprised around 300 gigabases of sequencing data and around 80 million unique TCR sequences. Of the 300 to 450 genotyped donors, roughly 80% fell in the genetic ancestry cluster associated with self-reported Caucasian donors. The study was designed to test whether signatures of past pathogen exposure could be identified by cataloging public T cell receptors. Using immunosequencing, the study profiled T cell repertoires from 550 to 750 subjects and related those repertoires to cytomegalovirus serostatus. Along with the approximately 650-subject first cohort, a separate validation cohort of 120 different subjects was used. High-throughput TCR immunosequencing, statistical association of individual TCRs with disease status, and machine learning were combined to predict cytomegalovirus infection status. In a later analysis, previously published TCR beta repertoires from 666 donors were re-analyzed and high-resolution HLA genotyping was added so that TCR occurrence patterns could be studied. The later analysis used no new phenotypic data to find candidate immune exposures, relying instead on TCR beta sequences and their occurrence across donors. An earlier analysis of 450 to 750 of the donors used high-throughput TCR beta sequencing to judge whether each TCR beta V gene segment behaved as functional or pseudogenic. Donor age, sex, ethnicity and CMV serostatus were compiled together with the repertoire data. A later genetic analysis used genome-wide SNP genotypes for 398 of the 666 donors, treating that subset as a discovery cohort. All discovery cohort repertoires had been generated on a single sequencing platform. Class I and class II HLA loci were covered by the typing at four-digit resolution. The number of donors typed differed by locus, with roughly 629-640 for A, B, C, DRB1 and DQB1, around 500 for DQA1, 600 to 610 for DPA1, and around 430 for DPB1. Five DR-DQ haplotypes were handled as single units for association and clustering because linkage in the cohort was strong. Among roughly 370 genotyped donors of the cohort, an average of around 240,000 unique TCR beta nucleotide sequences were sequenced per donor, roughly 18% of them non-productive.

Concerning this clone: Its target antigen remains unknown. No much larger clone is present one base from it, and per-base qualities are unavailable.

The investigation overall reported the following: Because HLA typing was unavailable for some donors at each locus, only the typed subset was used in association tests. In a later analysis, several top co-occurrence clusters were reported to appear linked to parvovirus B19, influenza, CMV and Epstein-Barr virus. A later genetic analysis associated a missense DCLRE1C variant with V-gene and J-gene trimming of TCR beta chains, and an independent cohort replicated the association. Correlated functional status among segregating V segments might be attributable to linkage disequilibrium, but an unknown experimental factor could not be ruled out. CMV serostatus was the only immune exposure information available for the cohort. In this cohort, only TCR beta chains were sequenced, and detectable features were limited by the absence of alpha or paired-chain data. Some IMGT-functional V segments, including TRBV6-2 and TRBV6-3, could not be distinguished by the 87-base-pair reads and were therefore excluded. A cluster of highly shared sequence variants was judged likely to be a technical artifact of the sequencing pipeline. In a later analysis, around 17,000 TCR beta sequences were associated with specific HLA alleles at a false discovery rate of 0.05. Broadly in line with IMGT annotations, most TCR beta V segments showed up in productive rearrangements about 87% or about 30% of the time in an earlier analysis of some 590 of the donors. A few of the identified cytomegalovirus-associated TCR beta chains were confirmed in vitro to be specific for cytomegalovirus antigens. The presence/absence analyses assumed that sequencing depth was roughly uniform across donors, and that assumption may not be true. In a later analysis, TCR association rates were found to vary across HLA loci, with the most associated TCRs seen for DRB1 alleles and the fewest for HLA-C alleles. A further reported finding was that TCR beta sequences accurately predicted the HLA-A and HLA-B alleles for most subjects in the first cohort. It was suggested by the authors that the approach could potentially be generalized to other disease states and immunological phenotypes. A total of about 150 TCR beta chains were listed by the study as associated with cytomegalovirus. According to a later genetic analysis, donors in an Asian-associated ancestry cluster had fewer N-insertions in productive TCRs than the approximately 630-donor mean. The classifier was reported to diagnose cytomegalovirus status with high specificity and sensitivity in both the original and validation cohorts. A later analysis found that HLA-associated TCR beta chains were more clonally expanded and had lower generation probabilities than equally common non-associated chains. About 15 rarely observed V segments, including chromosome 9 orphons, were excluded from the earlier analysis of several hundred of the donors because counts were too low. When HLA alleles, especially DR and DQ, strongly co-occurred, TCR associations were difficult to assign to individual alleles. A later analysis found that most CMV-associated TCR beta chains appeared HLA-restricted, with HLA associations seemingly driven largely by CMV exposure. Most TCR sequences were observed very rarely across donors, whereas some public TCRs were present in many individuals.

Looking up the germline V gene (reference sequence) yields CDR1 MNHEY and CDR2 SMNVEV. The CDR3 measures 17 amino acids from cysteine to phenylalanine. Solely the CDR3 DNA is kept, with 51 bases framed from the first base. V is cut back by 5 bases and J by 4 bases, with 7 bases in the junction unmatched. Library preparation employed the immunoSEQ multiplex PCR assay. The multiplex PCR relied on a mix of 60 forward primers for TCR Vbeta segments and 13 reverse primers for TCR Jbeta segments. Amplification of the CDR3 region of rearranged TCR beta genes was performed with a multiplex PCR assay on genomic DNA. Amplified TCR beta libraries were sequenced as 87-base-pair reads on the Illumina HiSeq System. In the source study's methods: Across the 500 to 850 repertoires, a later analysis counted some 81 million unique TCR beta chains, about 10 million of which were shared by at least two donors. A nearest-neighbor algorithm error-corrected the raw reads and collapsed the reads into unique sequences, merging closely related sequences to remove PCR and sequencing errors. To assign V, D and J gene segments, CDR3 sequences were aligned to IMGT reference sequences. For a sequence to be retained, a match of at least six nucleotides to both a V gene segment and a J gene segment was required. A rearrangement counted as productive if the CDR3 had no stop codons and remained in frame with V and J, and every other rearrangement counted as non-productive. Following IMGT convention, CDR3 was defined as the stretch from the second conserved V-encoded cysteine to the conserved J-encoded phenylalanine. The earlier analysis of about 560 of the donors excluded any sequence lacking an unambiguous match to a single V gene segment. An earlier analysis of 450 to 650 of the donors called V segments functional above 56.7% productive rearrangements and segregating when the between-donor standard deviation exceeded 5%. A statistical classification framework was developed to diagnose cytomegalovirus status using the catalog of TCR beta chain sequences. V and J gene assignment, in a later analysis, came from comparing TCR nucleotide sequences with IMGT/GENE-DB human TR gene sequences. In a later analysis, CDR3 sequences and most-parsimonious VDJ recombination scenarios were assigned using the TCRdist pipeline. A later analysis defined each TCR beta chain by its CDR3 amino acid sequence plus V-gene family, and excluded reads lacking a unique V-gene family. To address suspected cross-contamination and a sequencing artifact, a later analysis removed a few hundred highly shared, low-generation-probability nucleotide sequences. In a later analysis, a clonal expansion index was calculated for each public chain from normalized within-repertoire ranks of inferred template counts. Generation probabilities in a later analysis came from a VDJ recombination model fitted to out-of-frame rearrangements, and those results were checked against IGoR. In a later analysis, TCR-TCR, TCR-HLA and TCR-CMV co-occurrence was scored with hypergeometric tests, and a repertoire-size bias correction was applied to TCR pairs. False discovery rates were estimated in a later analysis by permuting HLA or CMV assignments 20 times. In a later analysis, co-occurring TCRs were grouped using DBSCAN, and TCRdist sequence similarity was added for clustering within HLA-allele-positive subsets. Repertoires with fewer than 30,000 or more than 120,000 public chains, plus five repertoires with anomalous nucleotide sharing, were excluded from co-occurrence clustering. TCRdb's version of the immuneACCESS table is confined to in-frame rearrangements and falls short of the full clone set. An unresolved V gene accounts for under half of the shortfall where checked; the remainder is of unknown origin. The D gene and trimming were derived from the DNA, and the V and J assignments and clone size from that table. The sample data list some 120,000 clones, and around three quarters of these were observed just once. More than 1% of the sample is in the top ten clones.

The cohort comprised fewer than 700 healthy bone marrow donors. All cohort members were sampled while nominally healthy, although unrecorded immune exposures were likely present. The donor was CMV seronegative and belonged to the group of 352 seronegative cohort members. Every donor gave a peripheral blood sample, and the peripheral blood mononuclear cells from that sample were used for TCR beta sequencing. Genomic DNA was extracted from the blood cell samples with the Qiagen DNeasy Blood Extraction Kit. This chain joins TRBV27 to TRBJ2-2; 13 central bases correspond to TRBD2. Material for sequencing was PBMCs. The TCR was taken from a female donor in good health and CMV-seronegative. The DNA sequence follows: TGTGCCAGCAGTCCGACCGGACTAGCGGGAGTCACCGGGGAGCTGTTTTTT. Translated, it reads CASSPTGLAGVTGELFF.